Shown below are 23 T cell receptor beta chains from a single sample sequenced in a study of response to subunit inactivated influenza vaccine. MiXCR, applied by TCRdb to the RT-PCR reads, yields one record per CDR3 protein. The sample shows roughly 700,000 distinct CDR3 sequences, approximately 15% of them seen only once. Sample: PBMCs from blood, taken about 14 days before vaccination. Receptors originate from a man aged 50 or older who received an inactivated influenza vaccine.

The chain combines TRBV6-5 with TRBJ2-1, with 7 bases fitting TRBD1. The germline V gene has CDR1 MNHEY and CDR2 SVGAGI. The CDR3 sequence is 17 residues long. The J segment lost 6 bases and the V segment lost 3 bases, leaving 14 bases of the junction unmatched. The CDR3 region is CASSYSTWDKGANEQFF. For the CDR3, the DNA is TGTGCCAGCAGTTATAGTACTTGGGACAAGGGGGCCAATGAGCAGTTCTTC.

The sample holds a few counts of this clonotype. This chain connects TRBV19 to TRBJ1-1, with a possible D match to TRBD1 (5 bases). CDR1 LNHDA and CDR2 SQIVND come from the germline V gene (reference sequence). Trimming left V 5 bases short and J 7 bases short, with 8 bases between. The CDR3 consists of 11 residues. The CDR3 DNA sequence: TGTGCCAGTAGTGCGGGGGTTGAAGCTTTCTTT. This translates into CASSAGVEAFF. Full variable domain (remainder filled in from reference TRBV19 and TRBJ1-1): DGGITQSPKYLFRKEGQNVTLSCEQNLNHDAMYWYRQDPGQGLRLIYYSQIVNDFQKGDIAEGYSVSREKKESFPLTVTSAQKNPTAFYLCASSAGVEAFFGQGTRLTVV.

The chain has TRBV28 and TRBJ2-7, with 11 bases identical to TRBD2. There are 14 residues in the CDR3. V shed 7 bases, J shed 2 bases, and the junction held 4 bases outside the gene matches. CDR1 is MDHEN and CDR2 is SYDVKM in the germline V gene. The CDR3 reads CASKLAGETYEQYF. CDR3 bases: TGTGCCAGCAAACTAGCGGGGGAGACCTACGAGCAGTACTTC.

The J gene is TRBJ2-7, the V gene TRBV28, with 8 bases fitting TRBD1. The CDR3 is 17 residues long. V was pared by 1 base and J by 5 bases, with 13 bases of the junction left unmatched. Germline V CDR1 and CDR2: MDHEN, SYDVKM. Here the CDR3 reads CASSLSRLLTGANEQYF. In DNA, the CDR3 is TGTGCCAGCAGTTTATCCCGACTCTTGACAGGGGCCAACGAGCAGTACTTC.

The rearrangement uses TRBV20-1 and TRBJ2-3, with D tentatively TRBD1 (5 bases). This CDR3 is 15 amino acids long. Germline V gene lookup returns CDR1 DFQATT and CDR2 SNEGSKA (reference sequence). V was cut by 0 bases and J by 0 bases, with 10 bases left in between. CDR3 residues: CSARDLRQSTDTQYF. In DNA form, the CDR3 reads TGCAGTGCTAGAGATCTTCGACAGAGCACAGATACGCAGTATTTT.

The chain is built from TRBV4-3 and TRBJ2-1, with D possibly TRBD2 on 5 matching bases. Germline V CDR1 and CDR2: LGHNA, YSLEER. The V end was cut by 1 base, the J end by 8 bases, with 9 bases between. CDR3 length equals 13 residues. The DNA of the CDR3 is TGCGCCAGCAGCCAAGTCCGGGGATATGAGCAGTTCTTC. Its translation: CASSQVRGYEQFF.

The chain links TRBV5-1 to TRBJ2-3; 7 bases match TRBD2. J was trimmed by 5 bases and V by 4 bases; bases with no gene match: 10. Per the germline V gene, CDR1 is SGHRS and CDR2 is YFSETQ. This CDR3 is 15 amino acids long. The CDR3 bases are TGCGCCAGCAGCGCTCGGGGACTAACCCAAGATACGCAGTATTTT. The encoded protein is CASSARGLTQDTQYF. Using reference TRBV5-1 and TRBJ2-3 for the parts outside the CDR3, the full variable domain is KAGVTQTPRYLIKTRGQQVTLSCSPISGHRSVSWYQQTPGQGLQFLFEYFSETQRNKGNFPGRFSGRQFSNSRSEMNVSTLELGDSALYLCASSARGLTQDTQYFGPGTRLTVL.

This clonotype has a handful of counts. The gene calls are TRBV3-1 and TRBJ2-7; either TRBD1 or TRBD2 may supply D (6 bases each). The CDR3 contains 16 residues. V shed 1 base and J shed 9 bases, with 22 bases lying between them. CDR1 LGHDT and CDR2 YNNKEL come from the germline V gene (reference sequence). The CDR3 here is CASSQGIGLQGVRQYF. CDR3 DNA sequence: TGTGCCAGCAGCCAAGGAATTGGACTACAGGGTGTTAGGCAGTACTTC.

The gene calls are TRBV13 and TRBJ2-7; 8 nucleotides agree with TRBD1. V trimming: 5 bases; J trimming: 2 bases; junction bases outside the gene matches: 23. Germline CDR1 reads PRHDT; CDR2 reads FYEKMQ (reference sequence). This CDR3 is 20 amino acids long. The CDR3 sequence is CASSRRRQGTSLRGTYEQYF. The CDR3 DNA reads TGTGCCAGCAGCCGGCGGAGACAGGGGACGTCCCTCAGAGGGACCTACGAGCAGTACTTC.

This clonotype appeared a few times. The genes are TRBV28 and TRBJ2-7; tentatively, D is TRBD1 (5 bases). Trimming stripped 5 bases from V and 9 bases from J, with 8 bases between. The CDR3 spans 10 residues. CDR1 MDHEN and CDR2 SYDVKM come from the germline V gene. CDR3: CASSGAMQYF. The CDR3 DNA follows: TGTGCCAGCAGTGGGGCCATGCAGTACTTC.

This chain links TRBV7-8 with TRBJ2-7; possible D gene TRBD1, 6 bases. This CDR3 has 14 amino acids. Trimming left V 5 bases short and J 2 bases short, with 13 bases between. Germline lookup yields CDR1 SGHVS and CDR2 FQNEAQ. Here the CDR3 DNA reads TGTGCCAGCAGCCCCCTACAGGGTCCCTACGAGCAGTACTTC. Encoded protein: CASSPLQGPYEQYF.

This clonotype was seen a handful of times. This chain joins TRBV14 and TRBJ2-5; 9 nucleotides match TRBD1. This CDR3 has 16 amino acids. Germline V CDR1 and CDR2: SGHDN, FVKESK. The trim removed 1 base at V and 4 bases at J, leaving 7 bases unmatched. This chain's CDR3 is CASSQGTGTGTETQYF. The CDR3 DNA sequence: TGTGCCAGCAGCCAAGGAACCGGGACAGGGACAGAGACCCAGTACTTC.

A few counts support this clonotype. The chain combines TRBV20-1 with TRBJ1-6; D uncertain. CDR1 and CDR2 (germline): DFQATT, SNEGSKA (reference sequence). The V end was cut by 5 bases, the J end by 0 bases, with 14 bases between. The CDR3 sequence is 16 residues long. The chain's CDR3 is CSAGRMSSSYNSPLHF. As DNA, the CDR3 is TGCAGTGCTGGCCGTATGAGTAGCTCCTATAATTCACCCCTCCACTTT.

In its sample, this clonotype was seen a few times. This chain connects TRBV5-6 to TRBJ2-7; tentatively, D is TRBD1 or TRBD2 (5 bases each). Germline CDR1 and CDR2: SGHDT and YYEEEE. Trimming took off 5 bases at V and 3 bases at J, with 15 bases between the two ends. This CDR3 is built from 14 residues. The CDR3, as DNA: TGTGCCAGCAGTAACGTGAGGGGTGGCTACGAGCAGTACTTC. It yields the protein CASSNVRGGYEQYF.

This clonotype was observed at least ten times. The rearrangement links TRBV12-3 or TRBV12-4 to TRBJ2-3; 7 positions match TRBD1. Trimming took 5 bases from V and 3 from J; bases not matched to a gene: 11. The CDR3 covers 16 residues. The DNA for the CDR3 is TGTGCCAGCAGTCCTAATGACAGGGTGCGAACAGATACGCAGTATTTT. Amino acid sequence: CASSPNDRVRTDTQYF.

CDR3 region: CASSRTKDAYFVNQPQHF. Here the CDR3 DNA reads TGTGCCAGCAGCCGAACAAAGGACGCTTATTTCGTCAATCAGCCCCAGCATTTT. The V gene is TRBV11-2, the J gene TRBJ1-5, with D uncertain. Germline lookup yields CDR1 SGHAT and CDR2 FQNNGV. The CDR3 loop spans 18 amino acids. The ends were cut back, 5 bases at V and 3 bases at J, with 23 bases in the middle.

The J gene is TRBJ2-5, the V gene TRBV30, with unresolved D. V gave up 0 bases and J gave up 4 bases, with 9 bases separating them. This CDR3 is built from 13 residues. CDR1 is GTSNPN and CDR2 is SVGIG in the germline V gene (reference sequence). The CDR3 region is CAWSVQSRETQYF. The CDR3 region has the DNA TGTGCCTGGAGTGTGCAGTCTCGAGAGACCCAGTACTTC.

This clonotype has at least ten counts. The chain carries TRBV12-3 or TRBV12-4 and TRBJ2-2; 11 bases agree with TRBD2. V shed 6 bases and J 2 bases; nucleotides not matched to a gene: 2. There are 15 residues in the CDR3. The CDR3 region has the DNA TGTGCCAGCAGACTAGCGGGGGCAAACACCGGGGAGCTGTTTTTT. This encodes CASRLAGANTGELFF.

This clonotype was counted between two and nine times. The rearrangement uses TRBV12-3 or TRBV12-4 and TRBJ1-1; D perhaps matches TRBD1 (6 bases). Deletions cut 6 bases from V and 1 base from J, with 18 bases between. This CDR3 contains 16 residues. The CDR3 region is CASSGGWPDRNTEAFF. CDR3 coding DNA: TGTGCCAGCAGCGGGGGGTGGCCGGACAGGAACACTGAAGCTTTCTTT.

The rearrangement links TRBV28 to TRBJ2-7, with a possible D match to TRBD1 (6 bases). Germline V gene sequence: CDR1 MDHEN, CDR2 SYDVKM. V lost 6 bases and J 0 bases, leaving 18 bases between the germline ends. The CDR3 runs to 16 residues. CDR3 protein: CASRDGQLVLSYEQYF. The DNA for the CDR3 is TGTGCCAGCAGGGATGGACAGCTAGTCCTCTCCTACGAGCAGTACTTC.

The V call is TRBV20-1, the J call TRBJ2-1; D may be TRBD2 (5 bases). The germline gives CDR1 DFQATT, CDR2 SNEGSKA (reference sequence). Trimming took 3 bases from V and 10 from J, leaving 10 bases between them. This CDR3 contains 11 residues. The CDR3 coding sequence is TGCAGTGCTAGTCTCGTAGCGGAGCAGTTCTTC. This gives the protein CSASLVAEQFF.

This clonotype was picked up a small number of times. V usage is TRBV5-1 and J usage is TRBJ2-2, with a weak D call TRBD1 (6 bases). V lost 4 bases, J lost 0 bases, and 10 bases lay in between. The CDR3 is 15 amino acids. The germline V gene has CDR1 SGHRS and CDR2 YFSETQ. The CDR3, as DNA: TGCGCCAGCAGCGGGGGACATACGAACACCGGGGAGCTGTTTTTT. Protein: CASSGGHTNTGELFF.

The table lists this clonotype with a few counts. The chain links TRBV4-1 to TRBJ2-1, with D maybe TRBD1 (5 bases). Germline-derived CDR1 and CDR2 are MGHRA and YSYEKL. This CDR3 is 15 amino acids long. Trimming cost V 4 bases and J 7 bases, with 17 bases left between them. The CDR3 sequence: CASSPSHGQGNEQFF. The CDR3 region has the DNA TGCGCCAGCAGCCCATCTCACGGGCAGGGAAATGAGCAGTTCTTC.